This T cell receptor beta chain was recovered during a study of Ad26.COV2.S vaccination and SARS-CoV-2 variants (dated by TCRdb to about 2021). Notes on the research overall: Vaccine-arm donors came from COV1001, a multicentre, randomized, double-blind, placebo-controlled phase I-IIa trial of Ad26.COV2.S in healthy adults. Ad26.COV2.S was administered intramuscularly at a dose of 5x10^10 or 1x10^11 viral particles, either as one shot or as two shots given 56 days apart. TCRbeta repertoire sequencing was used to assess the specificity and breadth of SARS-CoV-2-reactive T cell receptors after Ad26.COV2.S vaccination. A total of about 30 samples were included in the TCR-sequenced set, comprising 19 Ad26.COV2.S vaccine recipients, 5 placebo recipients and 8 SARS-CoV-2 convalescent individuals. Participants in the trial were split at random into five groups of five each, receiving low-dose or high-dose Ad26.COV2.S once or twice, or else placebo on both occasions. Throughout the experiments and outcome assessment, investigators stayed blinded to trial group allocation. Paper-wide results and their limitations: According to the authors, total T cell responses may have been underestimated by the TCR breadth and depth analyses. Comparing responses between vaccine doses or regimens was not something the study was powered to do. Non-spike TCR breadth was comparable between vaccine and placebo recipients, consistent with the vaccine containing only spike. After vaccination, spike-specific CD8+ and CD4+ T cell responses were reported to show substantial breadth. Higher spike-specific TCR breadth was observed in Ad26.COV2.S recipients than in placebo recipients (P = 0.0014).

The treatment or condition label corresponds to: 19 received Ad26.COV2.S at low or high dose, single or two shots; 5 received placebo; per-sample allocation not given. For vaccine and placebo recipients, the sequenced repertoires came from samples collected on day 63 after the first injection. In Cohort 1b, some 25 adults aged 18-55 years were enrolled at a single site in Boston, USA, between 29 July and 7 August 2020. Ad26.COV2.S consisted of a replication-incompetent adenovirus type 26 vector by which a prefusion-stabilized SARS-CoV-2 spike protein from the original Wuhan strain was expressed. Worth noting for this clone: The antigen it binds to is not known. Base qualities are not provided; no much larger clone lies one nucleotide away.

V gives up 1 base and J gives up 2 bases, and the segment between their germline ends measures 8 bases. Based on the germline V gene, the CDR1 and CDR2 sequences are MNHEY and SVGEGT. The cysteine opens and the phenylalanine closes a CDR3 of 14 amino acids. Only CDR3 DNA remains: 42 bases, in frame from the first base. The immunoSEQ Assay was the method used to sequence TCRbeta CDR3 regions. After extraction, genomic DNA underwent amplification by bias-controlled multiplex PCR, followed by high-throughput sequencing. The authors' pipeline ran thus. To quantify the absolute abundance of each unique TCRbeta CDR3 region, sequences were collapsed and filtered. T cell fraction was estimated by normalization of TCRbeta template counts to usable DNA, with usable DNA being measured through amplification of reference genes present in all nucleated cells. Repertoire TCRs were annotated as SARS-CoV-2-specific by exact matching of V gene, CDR3 amino acid sequence and J gene to a known reactive TCR set. The reference SARS-CoV-2 TCR set was derived from MIRA and filtered for enrichment in COVID-19-positive ImmuneCODE repertoires, a step that removed public or cross-reactive TCRs. Drawing on the MIRA antigens, annotated TCRs were analysed further at the level of specific ORF or position within ORF. Depth was the summed frequency of annotated unique rearrangements, while breadth was defined as annotated unique rearrangements over total unique productive rearrangements. Group comparisons of TCR breadth used two-sided Wilcoxon rank-sum tests. TCRdb mirrors the immuneACCESS table, restricted to in-frame sequences. Some clones are absent from its copies; in checked studies, under half trace to an unresolved V gene, and the reason for the others is unknown. The DNA was the basis for D and trimming; V, J and clone size are from that table. Present in this sample are around 350,000 clones, roughly 85% of which were seen just once. The ten biggest clones cover about 3.5% of the sample.

This receptor was obtained from a person aged 18 to 59 who received the Ad26.COV2.S COVID-19 vaccine or a placebo. The rearranged chain carries TRBV6-2 or TRBV6-3 and TRBJ1-1; confidence is insufficient to name the D gene. The specimen comprised peripheral blood, sampled in a trial of Ad26.COV2.S vaccine versus placebo. The CDR3 is CASSYFGSNTEAFF. The DNA sequence follows: TGTGCCAGCAGTTACTTTGGGAGTAACACTGAAGCTTTCTTT.